The present TCR beta chain was sequenced within a study of response to subunit inactivated influenza vaccine. There are 16 residues in the CDR3. Germline loops: CDR1 MNHEY, CDR2 SMNVEV (reference sequence). V lost 1 base and J 6 bases, leaving 16 bases between the germline ends. Study-level points and caveats: That few new T cells are recruited by each seasonal influenza vaccination was the authors' suggestion.

TCRdb re-analysed the RT-PCR reads in MiXCR, keeping a single row per CDR3 protein. The sample shows a few hundred thousand distinct CDR3 sequences, 12% to 15% of them seen only once. This clonotype has only a few counts. What it recognizes is unknown. Sequencing used PBMCs from blood, obtained 11 to 12 days after vaccination. The TCR originated in a man aged 45-60 years who received an inactivated influenza vaccine. J is TRBJ1-5 and V is TRBV27; D unclear. CDR3 DNA sequence: TGTGCCAGCAGTTTATTCGGCAGGCGGGCGGGTCAGCCCCAGCATTTT. Protein: CASSLFGRRAGQPQHF.